This T cell receptor beta chain was profiled in a study of CD4 T cells in relation to SARS-CoV-2 and coronaviruses. CD4+ T cells from unexposed donors were obtained before the COVID-19 pandemic (2011-2018). The V end lost 7 bases, the J end lost 4 bases, and 11 bases lay between the germline ends. The CDR3 extends over 13 amino acids. In germline, CDR1 is MNHEY, CDR2 SVGAGI. The table came from immunoSEQ multiplex PCR; TCRdb's copy has only in-frame clones and leaves some out. The top ten clones hold 0.11% to 0.15% of a sample with 60,000 to 65,000 clones, approximately 94% of them seen once. The receptor's source is a human donor in good health. The genes are TRBV6-5 and TRBJ1-5, with D unresolved. The sample comprised naive CD4+ T cells from PBMCs. Documented subset: naive CD4+ T cells isolated by negative enrichment. DNA for the CDR3: TGTGCCAGCACCCCGGGGAGGAATCAGCCCCAGCATTTT. It specifies CASTPGRNQPQHF.